A single sample gave rise to the 5 T cell receptor beta chains below, sequenced in a study of blood T cell repertoires in COVID-19. Assay: immunoSEQ multiplex PCR; the TCRdb copy retains only in-frame clones and omits some. There are 100,000 to 150,000 clones in the sample; more than 60% occur only once, and about 6.8% lies in the top ten. Specimen: peripheral blood. All receptors come from a man between 65 and 85 years old with acute or convalescent COVID-19.

The V gene is TRBV4-2, the J gene TRBJ2-3; 9 bases align to TRBD2. This CDR3 is built from 17 residues. V was clipped by 4 bases and J by 5 bases; unmatched bases: 13. Germline assignment: CDR1 LGHNA and CDR2 YNFKEQ. The CDR3 here is CASSPRTAGGPGDTQYF. The CDR3 region has the DNA TGTGCCAGCAGCCCGCGGACGGCGGGGGGGCCCGGAGATACGCAGTATTTT.

CDR3 bases: TGTGCCAGCTCTCGGATGACTAGCGGGAGTCAAGAGACCCAGTACTTC. It is translated as CASSRMTSGSQETQYF. J is TRBJ2-5 and V is TRBV18, with 12 bases matching TRBD2. Germline lookup yields CDR1 KGHSH and CDR2 LQKENI. The CDR3 loop spans 16 amino acids. V lost 6 bases to trimming and J lost 2 bases; unmatched junction nucleotides: 7.

The rearrangement joins TRBV7-2 to TRBJ2-1; 7 positions agree with TRBD1. V lost 5 bases to trimming and J lost 6 bases; unmatched junction nucleotides: 10. CDR1 is SGHTA and CDR2 is FQGNSA in the germline V gene. The CDR3 extends over 15 amino acids. As DNA, the CDR3 is TGTGCCAGCAGCCTAAGGGCAGGGGGAGCCAATGAGCAGTTCTTC. Translating it yields CASSLRAGGANEQFF.

The chain links TRBV7-9 to TRBJ2-1, with 11 bases fitting TRBD2. Germline-derived CDR1 and CDR2 are SEHNR and FQNEAQ (reference sequence). V shed 5 bases, J shed 3 bases, and the junction held 6 bases outside the gene matches. The CDR3 sequence is 16 residues long. CDR3: CASSLGLAGIYNEQFF. For the CDR3, the DNA is TGTGCCAGCAGCCTAGGACTAGCGGGTATCTACAATGAGCAGTTCTTC.

The chain's CDR3 is CATSRDRWAGDLYF. The CDR3, as DNA: TGTGCCACCAGCAGAGATCGTTGGGCGGGGGATTTGTATTTT. The rearrangement links TRBV15 to TRBJ2-3; 7 bases line up with TRBD2. This CDR3 is built from 14 residues. The V gene's germline CDR1 is LNHNV and CDR2 YYDKDF (reference sequence). J was trimmed by 14 bases and V by 0 bases; bases with no gene match: 11.